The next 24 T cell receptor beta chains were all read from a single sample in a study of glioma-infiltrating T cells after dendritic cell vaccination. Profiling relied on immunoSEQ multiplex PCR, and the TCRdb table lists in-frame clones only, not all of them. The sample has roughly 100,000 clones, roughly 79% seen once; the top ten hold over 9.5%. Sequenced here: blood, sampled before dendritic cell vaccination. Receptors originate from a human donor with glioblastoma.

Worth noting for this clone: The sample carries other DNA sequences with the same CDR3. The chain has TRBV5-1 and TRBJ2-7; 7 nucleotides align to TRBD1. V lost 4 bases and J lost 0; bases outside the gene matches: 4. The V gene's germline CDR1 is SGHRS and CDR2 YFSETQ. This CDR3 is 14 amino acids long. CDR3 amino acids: CASSLRTGSYEQYF. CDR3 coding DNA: TGCGCCAGCAGCCTTAGGACAGGCTCCTACGAGCAGTACTTC.

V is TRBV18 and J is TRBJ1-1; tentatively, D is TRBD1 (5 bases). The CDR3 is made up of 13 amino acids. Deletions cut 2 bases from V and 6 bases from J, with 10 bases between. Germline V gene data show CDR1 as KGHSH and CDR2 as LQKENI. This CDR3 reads CASSPRGSAEAFF. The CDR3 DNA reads TGTGCCAGCTCACCAAGGGGATCCGCTGAAGCTTTCTTT. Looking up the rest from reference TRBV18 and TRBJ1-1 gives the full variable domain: NAGVMQNPRHLVRRRGQEARLRCSPMKGHSHVYWYRQLPEEGLKFMVYLQKENIIDESGMPKERFSAEFPKEGPSILRIQQVVRGDSAAYFCASSPRGSAEAFFGQGTRLTVV.

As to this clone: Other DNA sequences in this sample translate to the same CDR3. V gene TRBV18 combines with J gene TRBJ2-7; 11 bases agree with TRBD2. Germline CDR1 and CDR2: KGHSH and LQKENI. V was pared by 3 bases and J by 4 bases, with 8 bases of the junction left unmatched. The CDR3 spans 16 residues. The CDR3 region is CASSPTLSGGGYEQYF. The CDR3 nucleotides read TGTGCCAGCTCACCTACCCTTAGCGGGGGGGGGTACGAGCAGTACTTC.

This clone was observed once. The CDR3 nucleotides are TGTGCCAGCAGCGAAGGTCGCGGCCTGAACACTGAAGCTTTCTTT. Translation: CASSEGRGLNTEAFF. The chain couples TRBV9 to TRBJ1-1, with D uncertain. Germline CDR1 and CDR2: SGDLS and YYNGEE. CDR3 length equals 15 residues. Trimming stripped 3 bases from V and 0 bases from J, with 12 bases between.

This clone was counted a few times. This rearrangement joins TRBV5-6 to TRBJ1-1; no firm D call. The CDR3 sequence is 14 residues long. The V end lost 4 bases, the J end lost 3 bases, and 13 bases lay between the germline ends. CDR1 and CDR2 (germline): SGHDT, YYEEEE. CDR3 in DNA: TGTGCCAGCAGCGTGCCTCGTGGGCACACTGAAGCTTTCTTT. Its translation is CASSVPRGHTEAFF.

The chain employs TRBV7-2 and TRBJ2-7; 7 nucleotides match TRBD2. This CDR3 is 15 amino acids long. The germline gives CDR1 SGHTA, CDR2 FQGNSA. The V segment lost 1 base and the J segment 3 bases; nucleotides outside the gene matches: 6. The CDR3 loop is CASSLEFGGGYEQYF. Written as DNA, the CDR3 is TGTGCCAGCAGCTTAGAGTTCGGCGGGGGCTACGAGCAGTACTTC.

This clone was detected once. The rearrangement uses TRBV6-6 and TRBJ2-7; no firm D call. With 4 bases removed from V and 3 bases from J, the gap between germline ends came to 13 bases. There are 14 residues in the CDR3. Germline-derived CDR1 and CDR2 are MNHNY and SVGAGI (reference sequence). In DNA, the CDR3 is TGTGCCAGCAGTTCCACGAGGCTGATCTACGAGCAGTACTTC. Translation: CASSSTRLIYEQYF.

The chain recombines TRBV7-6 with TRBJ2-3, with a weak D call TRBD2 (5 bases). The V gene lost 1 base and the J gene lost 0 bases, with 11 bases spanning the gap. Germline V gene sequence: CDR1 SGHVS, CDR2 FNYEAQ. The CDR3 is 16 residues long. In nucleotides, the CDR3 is TGTGCCAGCAGCTTAGAGGGCGGGCAGAGCACAGATACGCAGTATTTT. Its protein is CASSLEGGQSTDTQYF.

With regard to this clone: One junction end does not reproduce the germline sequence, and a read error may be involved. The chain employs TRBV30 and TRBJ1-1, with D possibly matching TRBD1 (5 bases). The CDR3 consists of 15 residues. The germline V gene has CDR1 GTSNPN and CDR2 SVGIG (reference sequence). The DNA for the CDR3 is TGTGCCTGGAGTGTCGATGGGGACCCCGGGGGTAAGGCTCTCTTT. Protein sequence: CAWSVDGDPGGKALF.

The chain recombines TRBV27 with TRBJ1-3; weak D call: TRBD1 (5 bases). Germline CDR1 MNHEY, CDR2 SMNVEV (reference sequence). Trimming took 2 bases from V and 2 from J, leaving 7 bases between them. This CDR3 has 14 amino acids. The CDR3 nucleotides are TGTGCCAGCAGTTTAGGAGGGGCTGGAAACACCATATATTTT. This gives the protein CASSLGGAGNTIYF.

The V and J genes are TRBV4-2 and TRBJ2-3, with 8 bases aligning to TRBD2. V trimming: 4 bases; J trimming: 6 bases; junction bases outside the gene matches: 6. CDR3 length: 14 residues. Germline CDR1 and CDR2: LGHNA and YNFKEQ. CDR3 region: CASSPRGGSDTQYF. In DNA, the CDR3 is TGTGCCAGCAGCCCCCGGGGGGGCTCGGATACGCAGTATTTT.

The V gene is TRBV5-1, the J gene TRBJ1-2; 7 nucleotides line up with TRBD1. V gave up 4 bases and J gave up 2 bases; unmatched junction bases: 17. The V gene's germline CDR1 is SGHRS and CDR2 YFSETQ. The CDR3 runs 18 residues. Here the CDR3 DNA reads TGCGCCAGCAGCCTCGGCCCGACAGGGAGGATTTGGAACTATGGCTACACCTTC. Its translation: CASSLGPTGRIWNYGYTF.

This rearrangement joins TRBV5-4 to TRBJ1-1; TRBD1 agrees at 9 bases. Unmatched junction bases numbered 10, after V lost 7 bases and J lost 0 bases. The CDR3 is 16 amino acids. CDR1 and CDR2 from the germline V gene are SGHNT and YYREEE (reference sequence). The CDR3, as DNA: TGTGCCAGCCTCGACAGGGGGGGGAGGGTGAACACTGAAGCTTTCTTT. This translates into CASLDRGGRVNTEAFF.

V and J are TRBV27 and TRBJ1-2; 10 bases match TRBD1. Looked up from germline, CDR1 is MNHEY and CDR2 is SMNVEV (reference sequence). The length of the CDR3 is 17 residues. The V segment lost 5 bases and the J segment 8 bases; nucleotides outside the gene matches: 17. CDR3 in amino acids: CASSALTPGTGAEGYTF. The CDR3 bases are TGTGCCAGCAGTGCTCTTACGCCGGGGACAGGGGCGGAGGGCTACACCTTC.

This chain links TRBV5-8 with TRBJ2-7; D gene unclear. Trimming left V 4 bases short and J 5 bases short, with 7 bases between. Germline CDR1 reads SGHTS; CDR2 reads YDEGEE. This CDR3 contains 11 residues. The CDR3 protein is CASSQAHEQYF. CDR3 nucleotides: TGTGCCAGCAGCCAGGCTCACGAGCAGTACTTC.

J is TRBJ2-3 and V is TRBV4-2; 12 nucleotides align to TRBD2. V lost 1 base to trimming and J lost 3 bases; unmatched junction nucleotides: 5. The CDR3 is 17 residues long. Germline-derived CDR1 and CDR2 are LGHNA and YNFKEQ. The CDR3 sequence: CASSQVTSGGMTDTQYF. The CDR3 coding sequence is TGTGCCAGCAGCCAAGTCACTAGCGGGGGGATGACAGATACGCAGTATTTT.

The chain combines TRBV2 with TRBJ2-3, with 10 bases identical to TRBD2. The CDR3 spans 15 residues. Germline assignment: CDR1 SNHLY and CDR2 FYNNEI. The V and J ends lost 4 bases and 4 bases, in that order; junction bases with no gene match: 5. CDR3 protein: CASSARTSGADTQYF. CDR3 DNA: TGTGCCAGCAGTGCCAGGACTAGCGGAGCAGATACGCAGTATTTT.

CDR3 in amino acids: CASSEVANNEQFF. CDR3 DNA sequence: TGTGCCAGCAGTGAAGTGGCAAACAATGAGCAGTTCTTC. The chain uses TRBV6-1 and TRBJ2-1; no clear D gene. V lost 1 base and J 5 bases, leaving 6 bases between the germline ends. CDR3 length equals 13 residues. The V gene's germline CDR1 is MNHNS and CDR2 SASEGT.

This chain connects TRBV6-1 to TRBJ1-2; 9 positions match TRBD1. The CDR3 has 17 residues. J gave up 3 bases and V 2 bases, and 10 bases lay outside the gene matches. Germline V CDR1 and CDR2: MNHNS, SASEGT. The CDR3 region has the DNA TGTGCCAGCAGTGAACCGGGGGGGACAGGGTCGGACTATGGCTACACCTTC. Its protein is CASSEPGGTGSDYGYTF.

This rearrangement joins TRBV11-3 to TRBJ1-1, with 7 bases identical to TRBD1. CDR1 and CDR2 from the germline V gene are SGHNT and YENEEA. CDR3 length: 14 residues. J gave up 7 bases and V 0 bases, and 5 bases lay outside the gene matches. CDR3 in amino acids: CASSLDPQGGEAFF. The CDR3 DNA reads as TGTGCCAGCAGCTTAGATCCCCAGGGGGGTGAAGCTTTCTTT.

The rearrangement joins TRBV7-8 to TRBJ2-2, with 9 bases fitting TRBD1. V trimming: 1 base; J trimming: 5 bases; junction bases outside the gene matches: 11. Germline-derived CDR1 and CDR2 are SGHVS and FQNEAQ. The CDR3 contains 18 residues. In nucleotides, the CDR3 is TGTGCCAGCAGCTTAGTTGGTACAGGGGGCGCGGATACCGGGGAGCTGTTTTTT. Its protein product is CASSLVGTGGADTGELFF.

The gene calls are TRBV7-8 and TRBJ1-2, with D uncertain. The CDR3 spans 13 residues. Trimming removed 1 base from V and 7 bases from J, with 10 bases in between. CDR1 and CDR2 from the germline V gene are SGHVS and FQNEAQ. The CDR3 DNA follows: TGTGCCAGCAGCTTAGAGCGGGTAGCTGGCTACACCTTC. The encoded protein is CASSLERVAGYTF. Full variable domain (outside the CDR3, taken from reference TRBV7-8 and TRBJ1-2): GAGVSQSPRYKVAKRGQDVALRCDPISGHVSLFWYQQALGQGPEFLTYFQNEAQLDKSGLPSDRFFAERPEGSVSTLKIQRTQQEDSAVYLCASSLERVAGYTFGSGTRLTVV.

The CDR3 loop is CASKGISGGPSYEQYF. The CDR3 bases are TGTGCCAGCAAGGGGATTTCGGGGGGGCCCTCCTACGAGCAGTACTTC. The rearrangement links TRBV2 to TRBJ2-7, with 8 bases that match TRBD2. Germline CDR1 reads SNHLY; CDR2 reads FYNNEI. The CDR3 runs 16 residues. V dropped 7 bases and J dropped 0; count of bases not matched to a gene: 11.

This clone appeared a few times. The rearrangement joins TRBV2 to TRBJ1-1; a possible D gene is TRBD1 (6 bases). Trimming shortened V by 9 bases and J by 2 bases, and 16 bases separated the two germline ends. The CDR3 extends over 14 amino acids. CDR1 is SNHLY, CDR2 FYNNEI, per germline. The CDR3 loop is CASPSGGRNTEAFF. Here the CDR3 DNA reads TGTGCCAGTCCGAGCGGGGGGCGAAACACTGAAGCTTTCTTT.